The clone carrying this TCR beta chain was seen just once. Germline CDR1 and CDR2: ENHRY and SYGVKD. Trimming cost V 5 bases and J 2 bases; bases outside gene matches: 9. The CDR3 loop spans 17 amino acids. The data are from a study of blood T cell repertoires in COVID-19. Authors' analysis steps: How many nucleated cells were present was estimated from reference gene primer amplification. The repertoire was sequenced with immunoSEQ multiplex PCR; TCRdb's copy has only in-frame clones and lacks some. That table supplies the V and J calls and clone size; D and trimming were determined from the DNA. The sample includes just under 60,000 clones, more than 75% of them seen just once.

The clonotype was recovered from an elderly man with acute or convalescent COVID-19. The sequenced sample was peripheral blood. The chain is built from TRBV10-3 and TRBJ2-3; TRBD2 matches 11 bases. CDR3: CAISTSGTSGPTDTQYF. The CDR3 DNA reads TGTGCCATCAGTACTTCCGGGACTAGCGGCCCCACAGATACGCAGTATTTT.